This T cell receptor (beta chain) comes out of a study of T cell responses to AZD1222 COVID-19 vaccine. The germline V gene encodes CDR1 LNHNV and CDR2 YYDKDF (reference sequence). The CDR3 spans 14 residues. Trimming left V 6 bases short and J 0 bases short, with 8 bases between. Only in-frame clones appear in the TCRdb table, and some are missing; sequencing was by immunoSEQ multiplex PCR. This table has 250,000 to 300,000 clones, 94% appearing once. This clonotype was obtained from an adult who received the AZD1222 COVID-19 vaccine. The source material was peripheral blood, sampled 28 days after the second AZD1222 dose. The chain has TRBV15 and TRBJ1-4, with unresolved D. The DNA for the CDR3 is TGTGCCACCAGGATCGGATCAACTAATGAAAAACTGTTTTTT. It translates to CATRIGSTNEKLFF. Variable domain in full (rest from reference TRBV15 and TRBJ1-4): DAMVIQNPRYQVTQFGKPVTLSCSQTLNHNVMYWYQQKSSQAPKLLFHYYDKDFNNEADTPDNFQSRRPNTSFCFLDIRSPGLGDTAMYLCATRIGSTNEKLFFGSGTQLSVL.